The sequence of this T cell receptor beta chain was determined in a study of T cell responses to AZD1222 COVID-19 vaccine. As concerns this clone: The target antigen is unknown.

Study-wide results and limits: Most donors were white British, females outnumbered males, and clonal diversity was possibly underestimated. Nearly half of spike-specific TCRs reportedly go after variant regions that carry no mutations. CD4 TCRs covered the whole spike, strongest at regions 160-218 and 743-854.

CDR3 length equals 15 residues. V shed 4 bases, J shed 8 bases, and the junction held 8 bases outside the gene matches. CDR1 is SEHNR, CDR2 FQNEAQ, per germline (reference sequence). TCRdb's table, derived via immunoSEQ multiplex PCR, lists solely in-frame clones and lacks some. The sample lists roughly 80,000 clones, around 90% occurring once. V gene TRBV7-9 combines with J gene TRBJ2-2; 9 nucleotides match TRBD1. The sample in question was peripheral blood, obtained 28 days after the second AZD1222 dose. The sequence derives from an adult who received the AZD1222 COVID-19 vaccine. The DNA of the CDR3 is TGTGCCAGCAGCTACGGGACAGGGAGGACTGGGGAGCTGTTTTTT. Its translation: CASSYGTGRTGELFF.